The clone carrying this T cell receptor (beta chain) is a singleton in its sample. This record belongs to a study of T cell changes during pregnancy in multiple sclerosis. The protocol was immunoSEQ multiplex PCR, while the TCRdb copy is restricted to in-frame clones and leaves out a portion. The table shows 77,000 or so clones, with about 93% occurring only once. CDR3 length: 14 amino acids. The V and J ends lost 4 bases and 3 bases respectively, with 11 bases between them. Germline V gene data show CDR1 as SGHNT and CDR2 as YYREEE (reference sequence). The chain is built from TRBV5-4 and TRBJ1-3; TRBD1 is a possible D gene (5 bases). This material consisted of peripheral blood, taken in the second trimester of pregnancy. The receptor was derived from a female donor in good health, enrolled as a control in a pregnancy study. This chain's CDR3 is CASSTGVNGNTIYF. CDR3 bases: TGTGCCAGCAGCACGGGGGTGAATGGAAACACCATATATTTT.